This TCR beta chain is from a study of blood T cell repertoires in COVID-19. Study at large: Samples representing acute and convalescent COVID-19 were sourced from the United States, Italy and Spain. T cells, B-cell-depleted T cells, or PBMCs supplied cDNA or gDNA.

Adults between roughly 18 and 95 years of age took part from about two dozen US areas. This CDR3 is 14 amino acids long. Germline loops: CDR1 MNHEY, CDR2 SVGAGI. Trimming cost V 6 bases and J 0 bases, with 11 bases left between them. Clones were sequenced by immunoSEQ multiplex PCR, and TCRdb holds only the in-frame ones, with some missing. The profile shows approximately 200,000 clones, nearly 90% of them singletons. The sample comprised PBMCs or T cells enriched from blood (not recorded which). The chain combines TRBV6-5 with TRBJ2-5, with D possibly matching TRBD1 (5 bases). The receptor's source is a woman between 40 and 55 years old with acute COVID-19. CDR3 DNA sequence: TGTGCCAGCAGGGGGCGCAGGTACCAAGAGACCCAGTACTTC. Translated: CASRGRRYQETQYF.